The clone carrying this TCR beta chain showed up many times. The target antigen is unknown. Via MiXCR, TCRdb re-called the reads, giving one row per CDR3 protein. The sample holds roughly 81,000 distinct CDR3 sequences, 3.5% to 4.5% seen once. This specimen belongs to a study of T cell repertoires in cytomegalovirus infection. Overall study context: It can be stated that public TCR beta signatures indicated CMV infection as well as a matching HLA type.

CDR1 GTSNPN and CDR2 SVGIG come from the germline V gene (reference sequence). The CDR3 extends over 13 amino acids. The V gene lost 2 bases and the J gene lost 7 bases, with 12 bases spanning the gap. General study points: The study found HLA-C-restricted CMV-specific TCR beta clonotypes dominating the ex vivo response. Based on cumulative public TCR beta family frequency, carriers of CMV plus the relevant HLA were identified.

Input material: PBMCs. The chain joins TRBV30 to TRBJ1-5, with no clear D. The TCR sequence derives from a human donor in good health (CMV status not recorded). Some clones in this sample may be carry-over from other donors' samples. The CDR3 DNA follows: TGTGCCTGGAGTCCTCATAACGAGCAGCCCCAGCATTTT. This gives the protein CAWSPHNEQPQHF. Full variable domain (remainder filled in from reference TRBV30 and TRBJ1-5): SQTIHQWPATLVQPVGSPLSLECTVEGTSNPNLYWYRQAAGRGLQLLFYSVGIGQISSEVPQNLSASRPQDRQFILSSKKLLLSDSGFYLCAWSPHNEQPQHFGDGTRLSIL.